This T cell receptor beta chain is drawn from a study of T cells expressing NK-cell markers. Study-level results: Certain NKG2C+ T cell clones were expanded, and their HCMV specificity remained unclear.

The CDR3 contains 13 residues. Germline lookup yields CDR1 SQVTM and CDR2 ANQGSEA. Note on this clonotype: The antigen remains undetermined.

Reprocessing the 5' RACE reads, TCRdb reports a single entry for every CDR3 protein and omits DNA. The sample data list 300,000 to 500,000 distinct CDR3 sequences. The sample consisted of blood T cells: a sorted CD56 or NKG2C T cell subset, CD4+ or CD8+ T cells, or bulk PBMC T cells (not recorded which). The rearrangement uses TRBV29-1 and TRBJ2-3; absent DNA, TCRdb's TRBD1 call cannot be checked. The sequence was collected from a woman in her fifties or sixties in good health. The CDR3 is CSGTGISTDTQYF.